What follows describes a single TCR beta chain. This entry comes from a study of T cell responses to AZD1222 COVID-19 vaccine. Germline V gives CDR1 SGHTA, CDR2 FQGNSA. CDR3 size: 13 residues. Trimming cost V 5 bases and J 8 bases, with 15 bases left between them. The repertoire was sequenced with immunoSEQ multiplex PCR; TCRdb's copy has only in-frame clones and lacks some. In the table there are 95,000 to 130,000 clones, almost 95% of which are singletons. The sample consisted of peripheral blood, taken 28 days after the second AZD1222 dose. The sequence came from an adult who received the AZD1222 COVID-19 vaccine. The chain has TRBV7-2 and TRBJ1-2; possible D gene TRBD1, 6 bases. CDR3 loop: CASSETGLRGYTF. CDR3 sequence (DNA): TGTGCCAGCAGCGAAACAGGGTTAAGAGGCTACACCTTC. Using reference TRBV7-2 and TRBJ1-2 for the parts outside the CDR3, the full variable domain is GAGVSQSPSNKVTEKGKDVELRCDPISGHTALYWYRQSLGQGLEFLIYFQGNSAPDKSGLPSDRFSAERTGGSVSTLTIQRTQQEDSAVYLCASSETGLRGYTFGSGTRLTVV.